This record covers a single T cell receptor beta chain. Its antigen has not been determined. The cohort comprised more than 550 healthy bone marrow donors. Cohort members were all nominally healthy when sampled, although unrecorded immune exposures were likely present. The donor tested CMV seronegative, placing the donor among the 352 seronegative members of the cohort. Each donor provided a peripheral blood sample, and peripheral blood mononuclear cells were used for TCR beta sequencing. The Qiagen DNeasy Blood Extraction Kit was used to extract genomic DNA from the blood cell samples. From a lookup of the germline V gene, CDR1 and CDR2 are SGHTA and FQGTGA. The V and J ends are trimmed by 1 base and 8 bases, leaving 14 bases between them. Inclusive of the bounding cysteine and phenylalanine, the CDR3 is 14 residues long. Only the CDR3 portion is preserved as DNA: 42 bases, with reading frame beginning at the first base.

The receptor library was made with the immunoSEQ multiplex PCR assay. A mixture of 60 forward primers for TCR Vbeta segments and 13 reverse primers for TCR Jbeta segments was used in the multiplex PCR. The CDR3 region of rearranged TCR beta genes was amplified from genomic DNA with a multiplex PCR assay. Amplified TCR beta libraries were sequenced as 87-base-pair reads on the Illumina HiSeq System. Concerning the study's data processing: In a later analysis, 80 million or so unique TCR beta chains were counted across the roughly 610 repertoires, and roughly 11 million of these chains were shared by at least two donors. A nearest-neighbor algorithm error-corrected the raw reads and collapsed the reads into unique sequences, merging closely related sequences to remove PCR and sequencing errors. CDR3 sequences were aligned to IMGT reference sequences to assign V, D and J gene segments. For a sequence to be retained, a match of at least six nucleotides to both a V gene segment and a J gene segment was required. Rearrangements were classified as productive when the CDR3 lacked stop codons and remained in frame with V and J, and all other rearrangements were classified as non-productive. CDR3 was defined by IMGT convention, running from the second conserved V-encoded cysteine to the conserved J-encoded phenylalanine. The earlier analysis of about 500 of the donors excluded sequences that lacked an unambiguous match to a single V gene segment. An earlier analysis of a few hundred of the donors classified V segments as functional when productive rearrangements were above 56.7% and as segregating when the standard deviation between donors was above 5%. To diagnose cytomegalovirus status from the catalog of TCR beta chain sequences, a statistical classification framework was built. A later analysis assigned V and J genes by comparing TCR nucleotide sequences with IMGT/GENE-DB human TR gene sequences. Using the TCRdist pipeline, a later analysis assigned CDR3 sequences along with most-parsimonious VDJ recombination scenarios. In a later analysis, each TCR beta chain was defined by its CDR3 amino acid sequence together with its V-gene family, and reads lacking a unique V-gene family were excluded. As a way to deal with suspected cross-contamination and a sequencing artifact, a later analysis dropped over 550 nucleotide sequences that were highly shared and had low generation probability. For each public chain, a later analysis derived a clonal expansion index from normalized ranks of inferred template counts within each repertoire. Generation probabilities in a later analysis came from a VDJ recombination model fitted to out-of-frame rearrangements, and those results were checked against IGoR. Hypergeometric tests were used in a later analysis to score TCR-TCR, TCR-HLA and TCR-CMV co-occurrence, with a repertoire-size bias correction applied to the TCR pairs. In a later analysis, false discovery rates were estimated by permuting HLA or CMV assignments 20 times. A later analysis grouped co-occurring TCRs with DBSCAN, adding TCRdist sequence similarity when clustering within HLA-allele-positive subsets. For co-occurrence clustering, repertoires with fewer than 30,000 or more than 120,000 public chains were excluded, along with roughly 5 repertoires with anomalous nucleotide sharing. TCRdb carries this immuneACCESS record with in-frame sequences only. Its versions omit some clonotypes, under half of them owing to an unresolved V gene in the studies checked, with the rest unexplained. Clone size and the V and J calls come from that table; the DNA yielded D and trimming. The sample table includes about 160,000 clones. The ten largest clones take up about 1.2% of the sample.

The data originate from a study of cytomegalovirus exposure and HLA in healthy donors (dated by TCRdb to the late 2010s). With respect to the entire study: An earlier analysis of roughly 630 of the donors reported approximately 270 Gb of sequence data and some 120 million unique TCR beta sequences from around 200 million T cells. On average, around 240,000 unique TCR beta nucleotide sequences were sequenced per donor among some 430 genotyped donors of the cohort, with around 19% of those sequences being non-productive. The T cell repertoires of 666 subjects were profiled by immunosequencing and related to cytomegalovirus serostatus. All discovery cohort repertoires had been generated using a single sequencing platform. To predict cytomegalovirus infection status, the study brought together high-throughput TCR immunosequencing, statistical association of individual TCRs with disease status, and machine learning. In an earlier analysis of 500 to 650 of the donors, high-throughput TCR beta sequencing was used to judge whether each TCR beta V gene segment behaved as functional or pseudogenic. Roughly 300 gigabases of sequencing data and around 90 million unique TCR sequences made up an early release that covered under 750 HLA-typed donors. Among the roughly 390 genotyped donors, around 79% belonged to the genetic ancestry cluster associated with self-reported Caucasian donors. Because of strong linkage in the cohort, five DR-DQ haplotypes were treated as single units for association and clustering. The later analysis used no new phenotypic data to find candidate immune exposures, relying instead on TCR beta sequences and their occurrence across donors. Besides the first cohort of roughly 660 subjects, a separate validation cohort made up of 90 to 150 different subjects was used. Typing coverage differed by locus: A, B, C, DRB1 and DQB1 were typed in roughly 620-640 donors, DQA1 in around 500, DPA1 in 600 to 610, and DPB1 in just under 490. A later analysis re-examined previously published TCR beta repertoires from about 700 donors and added high-resolution HLA genotyping to investigate patterns of TCR occurrence. HLA typing included class I and class II loci at four-digit resolution. The aim of the study was to test whether cataloging public T cell receptors could identify signatures of past pathogen exposure. Genome-wide SNP genotypes for about 65% of the roughly 670 donors were used in a later genetic analysis, which treated that subset as a discovery cohort. Alongside the repertoire data, information on donor age, sex, ethnicity and CMV serostatus was compiled. Broad study findings and their caveats: A group of highly shared sequence variants was considered likely to be a technical artifact of the sequencing pipeline. A later analysis reported that several top co-occurrence clusters appeared linked to parvovirus B19, influenza, CMV and Epstein-Barr virus. Compared with equally common non-associated chains, HLA-associated TCR beta chains in a later analysis were more clonally expanded and had lower generation probabilities. Linkage disequilibrium might explain the correlated functional status among segregating V segments, but an unknown experimental factor could not be ruled out. In a later genetic analysis, a missense DCLRE1C variant was associated with V-gene and J-gene trimming of TCR beta chains, and the association was replicated in an independent cohort. Three of the identified cytomegalovirus-associated TCR beta chains were confirmed in vitro to be specific for cytomegalovirus antigens. HLA typing was unavailable for some donors at each locus, so association tests used only the typed subset. Roughly uniform sequencing depth across donors was assumed in presence/absence analyses, although this assumption may not hold. A further reported finding was that TCR beta sequences accurately predicted the HLA-A and HLA-B alleles for most subjects in the first cohort. In an earlier analysis of 500 to 650 of the donors, most TCR beta V segments appeared in productive rearrangements about 90% or about 30% of the time, broadly matching IMGT annotations. Specific HLA alleles were associated with some 15,000 TCR beta sequences at a false discovery rate of 0.05 in a later analysis. The 87-base-pair reads could not distinguish some IMGT-functional V segments, including TRBV6-2 and TRBV6-3, so those segments were excluded. Over 15 rarely observed V segments, including chromosome 9 orphons, were excluded from the earlier analysis of approximately 500 of the donors because counts were too low. When HLA alleles, especially DR and DQ, strongly co-occurred, attributing TCR associations to individual alleles was difficult. In a later analysis, most CMV-associated TCR beta chains were found to appear HLA-restricted, with HLA associations seemingly driven largely by CMV exposure. For the cohort, immune exposure information was limited to CMV serostatus. A later analysis found that TCR association rates varied across HLA loci, with DRB1 alleles showing the most associated TCRs and HLA-C alleles the fewest. Only TCR beta chains were sequenced in this cohort, and the absence of alpha or paired-chain data limited detectable features. The classifier was reported to diagnose cytomegalovirus status with high specificity and sensitivity in both the original and validation cohorts. Across donors, most TCR sequences were observed very rarely, whereas some public TCRs were present in many individuals. The authors suggested that the approach could potentially be extended to other disease states and immunological phenotypes. The study gave a list of 150 to 200 TCR beta chains associated with cytomegalovirus. In a later genetic analysis, fewer N-insertions in productive TCRs were reported among donors in an Asian-associated ancestry cluster than the 666-donor mean.

The sequence was obtained from a woman aged 60-70 years in good health and CMV-seronegative. Sample: PBMCs. The chain is assembled from TRBV7-3 and TRBJ1-1; tentative D gene TRBD1, with 6 bases matching. The DNA sequence follows: TGTGCCAGCAGCTTAATAGGGGCGACAGGAGAAGCTTTCTTT. Its amino acids are CASSLIGATGEAFF.